This T cell receptor (beta chain) was obtained from a study of glioma-infiltrating T cells. Using RNA template, CDR3s of TCR alpha and beta were amplified with iRepertoire arm-PCR. TCRdb reprocessed the multiplex PCR reads with MiXCR, giving one entry per CDR3 protein. The repertoire holds more than 100,000 distinct CDR3 sequences, with about 30% as singletons. V shed 4 bases and J shed 8 bases, with 11 bases lying between them. The CDR3 runs 12 residues. CDR1 and CDR2 from the germline V gene are LGHDT and YNNKEL (reference sequence). The chain carries TRBV3-1 and TRBJ1-2; D is perhaps TRBD1 (5 bases). Sequencing input: glioma tissue, nonneoplastic brain tissue, or PBMCs (not recorded which). This receptor was obtained from a human donor with low-grade glioma or glioblastoma, undergoing nonglioma brain surgery, or in good health (not recorded which). The DNA for the CDR3 is TGTGCCAGCAGCCCGGGGCGGGAAGGCTACACCTTC. It is translated as CASSPGREGYTF.